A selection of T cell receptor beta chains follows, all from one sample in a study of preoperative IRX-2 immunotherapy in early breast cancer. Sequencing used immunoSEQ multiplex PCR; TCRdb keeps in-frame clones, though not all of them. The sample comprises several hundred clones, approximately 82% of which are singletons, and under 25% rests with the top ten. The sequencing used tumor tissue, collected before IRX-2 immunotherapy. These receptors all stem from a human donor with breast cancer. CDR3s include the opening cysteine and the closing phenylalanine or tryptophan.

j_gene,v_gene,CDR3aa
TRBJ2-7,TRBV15,CATSRGRGGAYEQYF
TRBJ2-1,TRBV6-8,CASSVLRGLEQFF
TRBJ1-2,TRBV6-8,CASRQGAGIYGYTF
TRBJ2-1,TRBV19,CASSIGSRGSYNEQFF
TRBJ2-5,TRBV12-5,CASREGQRGGRGETQYF
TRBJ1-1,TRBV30,CAWSTGMNTEAFF
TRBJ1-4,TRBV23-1,CASSQGGTGEFIEKLFF
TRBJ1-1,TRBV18,CASSPGPRSLTEAFF
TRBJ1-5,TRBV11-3,CASSSDRGRGQPQHF
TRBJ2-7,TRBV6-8,CASREQGAVTYEQYF
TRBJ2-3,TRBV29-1,CSVGTGVGVSTDTQYF
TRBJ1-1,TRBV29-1,CSVGLLGQKNTEAFF
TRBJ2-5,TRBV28,CASSFVGQGEETQYF
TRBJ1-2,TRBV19,CASSISGTVNYGYTF
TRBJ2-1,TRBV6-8,CASSLQPRLAAYNEQFF
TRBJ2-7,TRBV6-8,CASIRGKQLEQYF
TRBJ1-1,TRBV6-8,CAANRGMNTEAFF
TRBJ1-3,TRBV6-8,CASSGPGTGTHPSGNTIYF
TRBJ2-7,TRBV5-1,CASSPRKGLLAGGGEQYF
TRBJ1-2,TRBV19,CASRNPTGGGYGYTF
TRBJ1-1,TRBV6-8,CASSLEMNTEAFF
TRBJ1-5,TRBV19,CASTLAGFNQPQHF
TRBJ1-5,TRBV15,CATSRDMRRDQPQHF
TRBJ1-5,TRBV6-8,CASSGQGRKGGNQPQHF
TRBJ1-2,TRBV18,CASSPSGVSSEGYTF
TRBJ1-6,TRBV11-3,CASSLFRVQNNSPLHF
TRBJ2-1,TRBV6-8,CASRQPAGTVDEQFF
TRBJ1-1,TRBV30,CAWSVRTLKQTTEAFF
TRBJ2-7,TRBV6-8,CASSYEGLPHEQYF
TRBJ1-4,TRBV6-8,CASSDCPSLLVDNEKLFF
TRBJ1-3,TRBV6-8,CASSSYAYSGNTIYF
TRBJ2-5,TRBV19,CASGDRRETQYF
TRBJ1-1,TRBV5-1,CASSPGTAMNTEAFF
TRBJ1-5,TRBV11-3,CASSPGSTVSNQPQHF
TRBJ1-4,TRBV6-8,CASSYRQTNEKLFF
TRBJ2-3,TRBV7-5,CASSSSGRVGTDTQYF
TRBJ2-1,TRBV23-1,CASSTIQSVPTEQFF
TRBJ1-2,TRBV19,CASSIDGSRGYTF
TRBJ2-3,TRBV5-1,CASSLAGQALTDTQYF
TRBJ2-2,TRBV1,CASSVLPGTGKGTGELFF
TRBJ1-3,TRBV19,CASWDPRSHSGNTIYF
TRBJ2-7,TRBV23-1,CASTCLGSGRSYEQYF
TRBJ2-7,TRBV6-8,CASSYNPGQGAGEQYF
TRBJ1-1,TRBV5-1,CASRRAGSGNTEAFF
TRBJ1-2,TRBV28,CASIEGQAAARYGYTF
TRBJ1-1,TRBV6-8,CASTWAGGTEAFF
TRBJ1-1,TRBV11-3,CASSNGQGYTEAFF
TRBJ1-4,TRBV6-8,CASSLRQGLNEKLFF
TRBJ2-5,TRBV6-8,CAISPGANQETQYF
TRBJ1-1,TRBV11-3,CASRDPGQGAFTEAFF
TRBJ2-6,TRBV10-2,CASSEGQGGPLSGANVLTF
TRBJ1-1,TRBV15,CATSRDKLGNTEAFF
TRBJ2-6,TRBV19,CASSPPAGQQSGANVLTF
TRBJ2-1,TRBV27,CASSLGSSGRRGSYNEQFF
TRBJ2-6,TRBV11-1,CASSLRGSSGANVLTF
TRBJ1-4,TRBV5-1,CASSLDRLTNEKLFF